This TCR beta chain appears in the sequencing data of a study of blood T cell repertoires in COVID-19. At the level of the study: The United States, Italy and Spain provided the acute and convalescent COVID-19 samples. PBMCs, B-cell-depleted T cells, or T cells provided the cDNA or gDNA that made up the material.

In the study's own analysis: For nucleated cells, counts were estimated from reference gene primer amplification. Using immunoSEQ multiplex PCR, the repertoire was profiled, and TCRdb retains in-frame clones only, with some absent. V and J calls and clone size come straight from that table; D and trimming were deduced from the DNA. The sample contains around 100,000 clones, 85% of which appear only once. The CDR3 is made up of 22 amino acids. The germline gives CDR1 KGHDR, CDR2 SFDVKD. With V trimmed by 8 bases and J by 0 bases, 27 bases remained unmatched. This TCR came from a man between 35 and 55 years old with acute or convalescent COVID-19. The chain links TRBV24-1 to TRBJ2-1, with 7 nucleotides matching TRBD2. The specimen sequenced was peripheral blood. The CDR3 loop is CATTSSPPWDYVPLGSYNEQFF. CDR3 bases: TGTGCCACCACTAGTTCGCCCCCTTGGGACTATGTACCCCTAGGCTCCTACAATGAGCAGTTCTTC.